This T cell receptor (beta chain) was profiled in a study of control samples from healthy donors and cancer patients. The CDR3 covers 14 residues. J gave up 5 bases and V 3 bases, and 7 bases lay outside the gene matches. In germline, CDR1 is LNHDA, CDR2 SQIVND (reference sequence). Sequencing was performed with immunoSEQ multiplex PCR; in TCRdb, only in-frame clones are kept and a portion is missing. The sample shows 100,000 to 150,000 clones, nearly 90% of them seen only once. This receptor was obtained from a middle-aged man with head and neck cancer. The chain joins TRBV19 to TRBJ2-7, with 7 bases that match TRBD2. Sequencing was performed on PBMCs. The CDR3 protein is CASSIAGGTHEQYF. The DNA for the CDR3 is TGTGCCAGTAGTATCGCCGGGGGGACTCACGAGCAGTACTTC.